The clone carrying this TCR beta chain showed up many times. Its cognate antigen is unknown. MiXCR, run by TCRdb on the PCR reads, gives a single entry per CDR3 protein. Here the sample spans about 35,000 distinct CDR3 sequences, around a sixth being singletons. CD8+CD4-CCR7+CD45RA+ cells were sorted as naive CD8 T cells. The V gene's germline CDR1 is MNHEY and CDR2 SVGEGT. The V and J ends lost 8 bases and 0 bases respectively, with 12 bases between them. The CDR3 extends over 14 amino acids. These data originate in a study of molecular identifiers for immune sequencing clone quantification. Whole-study findings and limits: Clones that had above 20 RNA copies took up over 99% of effector molecules but under 1% in naive cells. Should identical TCR molecules share a barcode, the sizes of highly expanded clones could be underestimated.

This sequence was found in a human donor in good health. Some libraries in this study had Jurkat cell RNA spiked in. The sequenced material came from naive CD8+ T cells from blood, with Jurkat cell RNA spiked in. Subset in this sample: FACS-sorted CD8+CD4-CCR7+CD45RA+ naive T cells. The chain carries TRBV6-2 or TRBV6-3 and TRBJ2-3; the D is unclear. The CDR3 here is CASAARPSTDTQYF. In DNA, the CDR3 is TGTGCCAGCGCGGCCAGACCTAGCACAGATACGCAGTATTTT.